The 19 T cell receptor beta chains in this list originate from one sample, sequenced in a study of T-cell reconstitution after alpha-beta-depleted transplantation in children. Using unique molecular identifiers, the investigators prepared the TCRbeta library. TCRdb re-derived calls from the PCR reads in MiXCR, one entry per CDR3 protein. The table has about 540,000 distinct CDR3 sequences, 27% seen once. The specimen comprised PBMCs, sampled before TCRalphabeta/CD19-depleted stem cell transplant. Source of these receptors: a boy in the first two years of life with Wiskott-Aldrich syndrome, due to receive a stem cell transplant.

This clonotype has a handful of counts. The chain is built from TRBV4-1 and TRBJ2-5, with TRBD1 identical over 8 bases. V dropped 1 base and J dropped 4; count of bases not matched to a gene: 5. Germline loops: CDR1 MGHRA, CDR2 YSYEKL. CDR3 size: 15 residues. The CDR3 loop reads CASSQGQGRGETQYF. CDR3 in DNA: TGCGCCAGCAGCCAAGGACAGGGGAGAGGAGAGACCCAGTACTTC.

The chain couples TRBV6-1 to TRBJ2-6; D ambiguous. The V gene lost 4 bases and the J gene lost 4 bases, with 11 bases spanning the gap. The CDR3 length is 15 residues. Germline CDR1 MNHNS, CDR2 SASEGT. CDR3 coding DNA: TGTGCCAGCAGTGTAATGGGTGTAGGGGCCAACGTCCTGACTTTC. Amino acids: CASSVMGVGANVLTF.

The chain couples TRBV24-1 to TRBJ2-1, with 8 bases matching TRBD2. With 2 bases clipped from V and 4 bases from J, the junction kept 12 bases outside the gene matches. Looked up from germline, CDR1 is KGHDR and CDR2 is SFDVKD. CDR3 size: 18 residues. CDR3: CATSDSLYSGTPYNEQFF. The CDR3, as DNA: TGTGCCACCAGTGATTCCCTCTATAGCGGGACTCCATACAATGAGCAGTTCTTC.

The chain links TRBV20-1 to TRBJ2-5; TRBD2 aligns across 11 bases. V trimming: 5 bases; J trimming: 4 bases; junction bases outside the gene matches: 6. The CDR3 is 14 amino acids. The germline V gene has CDR1 DFQATT and CDR2 SNEGSKA (reference sequence). The CDR3 loop is CSAYSGRAPETQYF. The CDR3 DNA reads TGCAGTGCTTATAGCGGGAGGGCTCCAGAGACCCAGTACTTC.

The rearrangement links TRBV10-3 to TRBJ2-1; possibly TRBD1 or TRBD2 for D (5 bases each). With 10 bases removed from V and 1 base from J, the gap between germline ends came to 14 bases. Germline CDR1 reads ENHRY; CDR2 reads SYGVKD. The CDR3 is made up of 14 amino acids. This CDR3 is CASLRDPSYNEQFF. The CDR3 DNA follows: TGTGCCAGCCTCCGGGACCCTTCCTACAATGAGCAGTTCTTC.

J is TRBJ1-5 and V is TRBV10-3; unclear D gene. Germline V gene data show CDR1 as ENHRY and CDR2 as SYGVKD. V was cut by 0 bases and J by 7 bases, with 7 bases left in between. The CDR3 totals 13 residues. This CDR3 is CAISESRSQPQHF. DNA for the CDR3: TGTGCCATCAGTGAGTCGCGTTCCCAGCCCCAGCATTTT.

In this sample, this clonotype turned up once. V is TRBV5-1 and J is TRBJ2-3; D not certain. Germline loops: CDR1 SGHRS, CDR2 YFSETQ. There are 15 residues in the CDR3. Trimming shortened V by 5 bases and J by 2 bases, and 15 bases separated the two germline ends. The CDR3 protein is CASSKFQGVTDTQYF. The DNA for the CDR3 is TGCGCCAGCAGTAAGTTCCAAGGCGTCACAGATACGCAGTATTTT. The full variable domain, with the rest looked up from reference TRBV5-1 and TRBJ2-3, is KAGVTQTPRYLIKTRGQQVTLSCSPISGHRSVSWYQQTPGQGLQFLFEYFSETQRNKGNFPGRFSGRQFSNSRSEMNVSTLELGDSALYLCASSKFQGVTDTQYFGPGTRLTVL.

The CDR3 DNA sequence: TGTGCCAGCAGCCAACACCCACTCGATTACGAGCAGTACTTC. Protein product: CASSQHPLDYEQYF. The V gene is TRBV4-2, the J gene TRBJ2-7; the D is unclear. The CDR3 loop spans 14 amino acids. Trimming stripped 2 bases from V and 4 bases from J, with 12 bases between. Germline loops: CDR1 LGHNA, CDR2 YNFKEQ.

This clonotype was counted only a few times. This chain connects TRBV5-1 to TRBJ1-2; D gene ambiguous. This CDR3 has 13 residues. The V end lost 2 bases, the J end lost 4 bases, and 9 bases lay between the germline ends. The V gene's germline CDR1 is SGHRS and CDR2 YFSETQ. The CDR3 reads CASSFQPFYGYTF. The DNA for the CDR3 is TGCGCCAGCAGCTTTCAACCCTTCTATGGCTACACCTTC.

J is TRBJ2-7 and V is TRBV12-3 or TRBV12-4; TRBD1 agrees at 7 bases. V dropped 10 bases and J dropped 2; count of bases not matched to a gene: 11. The CDR3 loop spans 14 amino acids. The CDR3 coding sequence is TGTGCCACCAGCCAGGGGGACAGACCCTACGAGCAGTACTTC. Translation: CATSQGDRPYEQYF.

A few counts support this clonotype. The gene calls are TRBV6-2 or TRBV6-3 and TRBJ2-3; 10 bases are shared with TRBD1. The CDR3 is made up of 15 amino acids. Germline-derived CDR1 and CDR2 are MNHEY and SVGEGT. V shed 5 bases and J 2 bases; nucleotides not matched to a gene: 4. The CDR3 coding sequence is TGTGCCAGCAGTCGACAGGGGGCTGCCACAGATACGCAGTATTTT. This encodes CASSRQGAATDTQYF.

The V gene is TRBV15, the J gene TRBJ2-1; D is uncertain. This CDR3 contains 16 residues. Trimming shortened V by 0 bases and J by 7 bases, and 16 bases separated the two germline ends. The germline V gene encodes CDR1 LNHNV and CDR2 YYDKDF (reference sequence). This CDR3 is CATSRDIMSALNEQFF. In DNA form, the CDR3 reads TGTGCCACCAGCAGAGATATTATGTCTGCACTGAATGAGCAGTTCTTC.

This chain connects TRBV12-3 or TRBV12-4 to TRBJ2-1; the D call may be TRBD1 or TRBD2 (6 bases each). Trimming pared 10 bases from V and 4 bases from J, leaving 23 bases between. The CDR3 runs 16 residues. The DNA for the CDR3 is TGTGCCACCAAAAGAACAGGGACTTTGGCGTACAATGAGCAGTTCTTC. This gives the protein CATKRTGTLAYNEQFF.

This clonotype has a handful of counts. The chain employs TRBV6-2 or TRBV6-3 and TRBJ2-7, with 7 bases matching TRBD2. The CDR3 length is 18 residues. The V gene's germline CDR1 is MNHEY and CDR2 SVGEGT. V lost 2 bases to trimming and J lost 5 bases; unmatched junction nucleotides: 18. The CDR3 nucleotides are TGTGCCAGCAGTTACGTTTCGGGACTAAGATTGATCGGTAACGAGCAGTACTTC. Its translation is CASSYVSGLRLIGNEQYF.

J is TRBJ1-1 and V is TRBV28; 8 positions match TRBD1. There are 14 residues in the CDR3. The trim removed 2 bases at V and 7 bases at J, leaving 6 bases unmatched. Germline V gene lookup returns CDR1 MDHEN and CDR2 SYDVKM. The CDR3 sequence: CASSLQGAPFEAFF. CDR3 nucleotides: TGTGCCAGCAGTTTACAGGGGGCGCCCTTTGAAGCTTTCTTT. Supplemented by reference TRBV28 and TRBJ1-1, the full variable domain reads DVKVTQSSRYLVKRTGEKVFLECVQDMDHENMFWYRQDPGLGLRLIYFSYDVKMKEKGDIPEGYSVSREKKERFSLILESASTNQTSMYLCASSLQGAPFEAFFGQGTRLTVV.

The chain carries TRBV20-1 and TRBJ2-5; 7 bases map to TRBD2. This CDR3 contains 12 residues. The germline V gene has CDR1 DFQATT and CDR2 SNEGSKA (reference sequence). The V gene end was trimmed by 3 bases and the J gene end by 5 bases; junction bases not matched to a gene: 3. CDR3 DNA sequence: TGCAGTGCTAGGGGAGGGAGGGAGACCCAGTACTTC. As protein: CSARGGRETQYF.

This clonotype was picked up many times. This chain joins TRBV5-1 and TRBJ2-1, with D possibly TRBD1 on 6 matching bases. V was cut by 2 bases and J by 5 bases, with 8 bases left in between. The CDR3 extends over 13 amino acids. Germline CDR1 SGHRS, CDR2 YFSETQ. The CDR3 nucleotides read TGCGCCAGCAGCTTCGGACAGAACAATGAGCAGTTCTTC. Its protein product is CASSFGQNNEQFF.

The chain has TRBV29-1 and TRBJ2-5; the match to TRBD1 covers 9 bases. V gave up 0 bases and J gave up 7 bases; unmatched junction bases: 6. The V gene's germline CDR1 is SQVTM and CDR2 ANQGSEA. The CDR3 loop spans 14 amino acids. CDR3 sequence (DNA): TGCAGCGTTGAAGACTGGGGACAGGGCCGGACCCAGTACTTC. It translates to CSVEDWGQGRTQYF.

The chain couples TRBV5-1 to TRBJ2-7; tentatively, D is TRBD2 (8 bases). Germline CDR1 SGHRS, CDR2 YFSETQ. The CDR3 extends over 13 amino acids. V was clipped by 4 bases and J by 6 bases, with 14 bases between them. CDR3 amino acids: CASSPGGGGEQYF. DNA of the CDR3: TGCGCCAGCAGCCCGGGAGGGGGCGGCGAGCAGTACTTC.